Below, 10 T cell receptor beta chains from the same sample are listed, as sequenced in a study of cytomegalovirus exposure and HLA in healthy donors. PCR primers comprised 60 Vbeta and 13 Jbeta primers. Assay: immunoSEQ multiplex PCR; the TCRdb copy retains only in-frame clones and omits some. The table records roughly 200,000 clones, around 75% of them present only once. The sequenced material came from PBMCs. Receptors originate from a woman under 40 in good health and CMV-seronegative.

The chain links TRBV7-7 to TRBJ2-3; D possibly corresponds to TRBD2 (6 bases). Germline V gene sequence: CDR1 SSHAT, CDR2 FNYEAQ (reference sequence). Trimming stripped 0 bases from V and 1 base from J, with 11 bases between. CDR3 length: 16 amino acids. The CDR3 spells CASSLATGDCTDTQYF. The CDR3 bases are TGTGCCAGCAGCTTAGCGACGGGGGATTGCACAGATACGCAGTATTTT.

The gene calls are TRBV2 and TRBJ1-4, with TRBD1 identical over 7 bases. The V gene's germline CDR1 is SNHLY and CDR2 FYNNEI. After removal of 3 bases from V and 3 bases from J, the junction contained 1 base not matched to a gene. The CDR3 is 14 residues long. This CDR3 reads CASSDRGANEKLFF. DNA of the CDR3: TGTGCCAGCAGTGACAGGGGGGCTAATGAAAAACTGTTTTTT.

This clone has only one observation. The rearrangement uses TRBV19 and TRBJ1-2; TRBD1 matches at 9 bases. Germline values: CDR1 LNHDA, CDR2 SQIVND (reference sequence). This CDR3 has 15 residues. The J segment lost 6 bases and the V segment lost 4 bases, leaving 9 bases of the junction unmatched. CDR3 coding DNA: TGTGCCAGTAGTAAACAGGGGGCACGAAAGAATGGCTACACCTTC. Translated, it gives CASSKQGARKNGYTF.

The CDR3 reads CASSLRNGTGVSGRAYIVYNEQFF. The CDR3 nucleotides read TGCGCCAGCAGCCTAAGAAACGGGACAGGGGTGAGCGGGAGGGCCTATATCGTGTACAATGAGCAGTTCTTC. The rearrangement joins TRBV5-1 to TRBJ2-1; possibly TRBD1 or TRBD2 for D (10 bases each). V lost 4 bases and J lost 4, with 42 bases in between. The CDR3 sequence is 24 residues long. Germline lookup yields CDR1 SGHRS and CDR2 YFSETQ.

The CDR3 coding sequence is TGCGCCAGCAGCTTACAGGTGCCCCAAGAGACCCAGTACTTC. Its translation is CASSLQVPQETQYF. This chain connects TRBV5-1 to TRBJ2-5, with a tentative D call TRBD1 (5 bases). This CDR3 spans 14 amino acids. CDR1 SGHRS and CDR2 YFSETQ come from the germline V gene. V lost 2 bases, J lost 1 base, and 9 bases lay in between.

The chain couples TRBV4-3 to TRBJ2-1, with no clear D. The CDR3 length is 14 residues. Trimming took off 0 bases at V and 8 bases at J, with 11 bases between the two ends. Looked up from germline, CDR1 is LGHNA and CDR2 is YSLEER. This CDR3 reads CASSQDASSYEQFF. The CDR3 DNA sequence: TGCGCCAGCAGCCAAGATGCCTCTAGTTATGAGCAGTTCTTC.

A few counts support this clone. The rearrangement joins TRBV5-1 to TRBJ2-7; 9 bases are shared with TRBD1. V shed 2 bases, J shed 0 bases, and the junction held 6 bases outside the gene matches. Germline V gives CDR1 SGHRS, CDR2 YFSETQ. CDR3 length equals 16 residues. In DNA, the CDR3 is TGCGCCAGCAGCTTTGGGGGACAGGGAGGCTCCTACGAGCAGTACTTC. It is translated as CASSFGGQGGSYEQYF.

The chain employs TRBV4-3 and TRBJ2-7; maybe TRBD1 (6 bases). V was trimmed by 0 bases and J by 4 bases, leaving 16 bases between them. The CDR3 spans 16 residues. Looked up from germline, CDR1 is LGHNA and CDR2 is YSLEER. The CDR3 DNA reads as TGCGCCAGCAGCCAAGAAGGGGGTGGCAGGAGGTACGAGCAGTACTTC. Its translation is CASSQEGGGRRYEQYF.

CDR3 DNA: TGTGCCAGCTCACCTCTGACAGGACGCTCTGGAAACACCATATATTTT. The encoded protein is CASSPLTGRSGNTIYF. This chain uses TRBV18 with TRBJ1-3; tentative D call: TRBD1 (6 bases). The germline V and J ends were trimmed by 3 bases and 0 bases, with 12 bases remaining between them. This CDR3 is built from 16 residues. The germline CDR1 and CDR2 sequences are KGHSH and LQKENI.

This clone has just a few counts. The V gene is TRBV18, the J gene TRBJ1-5, with TRBD1 identical over 11 bases. V shed 3 bases and J 7 bases; nucleotides not matched to a gene: 8. This CDR3 comprises 16 residues. Germline CDR1 and CDR2: KGHSH and LQKENI. The CDR3 DNA reads as TGTGCCAGCTCACCCGTCTCTGGGACAGGGGGACAGCCCCAGCATTTT. Translation gives CASSPVSGTGGQPQHF.